This T cell receptor beta chain was sequenced for a study of blood T cell repertoires in COVID-19. The germline CDR1 and CDR2 sequences are MDHEN and SYDVKM. Losses at the gene ends were 4 bases for V and 5 bases for J; bases not matched to a gene: 1. The CDR3 covers 12 residues. Clinical history reported by participants formed the basis on which cohorts were assigned. This clone was seen only once. Sequencing used immunoSEQ multiplex PCR; TCRdb keeps in-frame clones, though not all of them. The sample holds approximately 190,000 clones, approximately 82% seen once. The chain joins TRBV28 to TRBJ2-5; 7 bases align to TRBD2. The source material was PBMCs or T cells enriched from blood (not recorded which). This TCR came from a woman aged 60-75 years with acute COVID-19. The CDR3 nucleotides are TGTGCCAGCAGTTGGGGAGGGGAGACCCAGTACTTC. Its translation is CASSWGGETQYF.